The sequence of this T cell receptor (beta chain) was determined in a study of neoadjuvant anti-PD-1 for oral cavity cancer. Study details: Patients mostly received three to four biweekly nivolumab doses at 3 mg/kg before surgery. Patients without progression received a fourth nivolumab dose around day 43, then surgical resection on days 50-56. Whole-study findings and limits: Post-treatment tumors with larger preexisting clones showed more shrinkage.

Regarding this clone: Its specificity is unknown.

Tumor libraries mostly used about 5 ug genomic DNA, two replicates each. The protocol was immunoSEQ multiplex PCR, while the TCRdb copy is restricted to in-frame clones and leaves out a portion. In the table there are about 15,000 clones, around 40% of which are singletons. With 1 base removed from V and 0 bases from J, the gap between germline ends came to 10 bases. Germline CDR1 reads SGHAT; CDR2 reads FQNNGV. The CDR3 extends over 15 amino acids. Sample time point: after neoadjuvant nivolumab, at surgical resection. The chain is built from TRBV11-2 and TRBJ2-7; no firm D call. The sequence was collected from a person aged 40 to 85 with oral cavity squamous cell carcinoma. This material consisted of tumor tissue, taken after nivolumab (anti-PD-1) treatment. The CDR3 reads CASSLGVASSYEQYF. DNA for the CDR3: TGTGCCAGCAGCTTAGGAGTCGCCAGCTCCTACGAGCAGTACTTC.